This TCR beta chain was captured by sequencing in a study of blood T cell repertoires in COVID-19. About the research overall: Sources were T cells, B-cell-depleted T cells, or PBMCs; the material itself was cDNA or gDNA.

Sequencing used immunoSEQ multiplex PCR; TCRdb keeps in-frame clones, though not all of them. The profile covers about 280,000 clones, with about 90% appearing a single time and about 4% taken by the ten largest. V dropped 5 bases and J dropped 0 bases, with 10 bases sitting between them. Germline CDR1 and CDR2: KGHSH and LQKENI. There are 15 residues in the CDR3. The chain recombines TRBV18 with TRBJ1-4, with TRBD1 as a possible D gene (6 bases). The TCR was taken from a woman under 40 with acute COVID-19. Sequencing input: PBMCs or T cells enriched from blood (not recorded which). The CDR3 region has the DNA TGTGCCAGCTCATCTTGGACAGCAACTAATGAAAAACTGTTTTTT. Amino acids: CASSSWTATNEKLFF.